The 28 T cell receptor beta chains below come from one sample, sequenced in a study of cytomegalovirus exposure and HLA in healthy donors. With 60 Vbeta and 13 Jbeta primers, the PCR was carried out. Method: immunoSEQ multiplex PCR; TCRdb's copy keeps in-frame clones and lacks some. The sample includes 150,000 to 200,000 clones, around 84% seen only once; the top ten take roughly 1.9%. Sequenced sample: PBMCs. The source is a woman aged 18-35 years in good health and CMV-seronegative.

The chain carries TRBV7-9 and TRBJ1-4; 10 positions match TRBD1. The CDR3 spans 17 residues. J was trimmed by 3 bases and V by 1 base; bases with no gene match: 5. CDR1 SEHNR and CDR2 FQNEAQ come from the germline V gene (reference sequence). The CDR3 DNA sequence: TGTGCCAGCAGCTTAGGACAGGGGGCGCGGGCTAATGAAAAACTGTTTTTT. It translates to CASSLGQGARANEKLFF.

The chain carries TRBV4-1 and TRBJ2-7; 10 bases map to TRBD2. The junction had 9 bases not matched to a gene; V was cut back by 4 bases and J by 3 bases. CDR3 size: 16 residues. CDR1 and CDR2 from the germline V gene are MGHRA and YSYEKL. Written as DNA, the CDR3 is TGCGCCAGCAGCCTGACGTCGGGACTAGCGCGCTACGAGCAGTACTTC. It yields the protein CASSLTSGLARYEQYF.

V is TRBV15 and J is TRBJ1-1, with 8 bases aligning to TRBD1. This CDR3 has 16 residues. Per the germline V gene, CDR1 is LNHNV and CDR2 is YYDKDF (reference sequence). V lost 1 base, J lost 0 bases, and 4 bases stayed unmatched. The CDR3 is CATSRARQGMNTEAFF. CDR3 in DNA: TGTGCCACCAGCAGAGCGAGACAGGGGATGAACACTGAAGCTTTCTTT. The full variable domain, completed using reference TRBV15 and TRBJ1-1, is DAMVIQNPRYQVTQFGKPVTLSCSQTLNHNVMYWYQQKSSQAPKLLFHYYDKDFNNEADTPDNFQSRRPNTSFCFLDIRSPGLGDTAMYLCATSRARQGMNTEAFFGQGTRLTVV.

The rearrangement uses TRBV5-1 and TRBJ2-5; D might be TRBD1 (6 bases). This CDR3 region has 14 residues. V was shortened by 0 bases and J by 1 base, with 7 bases between the two germline ends. CDR1 is SGHRS and CDR2 is YFSETQ in the germline V gene. CDR3 region: CASSLGTAQETQYF. For the CDR3, the DNA is TGCGCCAGCAGCTTGGGGACAGCCCAAGAGACCCAGTACTTC. The whole variable domain, remainder taken from reference TRBV5-1 and TRBJ2-5, is KAGVTQTPRYLIKTRGQQVTLSCSPISGHRSVSWYQQTPGQGLQFLFEYFSETQRNKGNFPGRFSGRQFSNSRSEMNVSTLELGDSALYLCASSLGTAQETQYFGPGTRLLVL.

V gene TRBV19 combines with J gene TRBJ2-2, with D perhaps TRBD1 (7 bases). From germline, CDR1 is LNHDA and CDR2 SQIVND (reference sequence). Trimming shortened V by 8 bases and J by 6 bases, and 19 bases separated the two germline ends. The CDR3 has 15 amino acids. The CDR3 reads CASRPLDREAGELFF. The DNA of the CDR3 is TGTGCCAGTCGCCCCCTTGACAGGGAGGCCGGGGAGCTGTTTTTT.

The V call is TRBV7-2, the J call TRBJ2-3; D perhaps matches TRBD1 (6 bases). Germline assignment: CDR1 SGHTA and CDR2 FQGNSA. Trimming stripped 1 base from V and 0 bases from J, with 11 bases between. The CDR3 has 16 amino acids. The CDR3 region has the DNA TGTGCCAGCAGCTTAGGGCTAGGGGGTAGCACAGATACGCAGTATTTT. Translated, it gives CASSLGLGGSTDTQYF.

The rearrangement joins TRBV5-4 to TRBJ1-4, with D unclear. The germline V and J ends were trimmed by 4 bases and 7 bases, with 8 bases remaining between them. There are 12 residues in the CDR3. The germline V gene encodes CDR1 SGHNT and CDR2 YYREEE (reference sequence). CDR3 region: CASSARSEKLFF. In nucleotides, the CDR3 is TGTGCCAGCAGCGCTCGCAGTGAAAAACTGTTTTTT.

In DNA form, the CDR3 reads TGTGCCACTGGGACATTTAACACTGAAGCTTTCTTT. It is translated as CATGTFNTEAFF. The chain carries TRBV10-3 and TRBJ1-1; a weak D match, TRBD1 (6 bases). With 10 bases removed from V and 2 bases from J, the gap between germline ends came to 11 bases. The length of the CDR3 is 12 residues. The germline gives CDR1 ENHRY, CDR2 SYGVKD.

V gene TRBV2 combines with J gene TRBJ2-1, with TRBD1 as a possible D gene (6 bases). The V gene lost 9 bases and the J gene lost 2 bases, with 11 bases spanning the gap. The CDR3 loop spans 13 amino acids. CDR1 is SNHLY and CDR2 is FYNNEI in the germline V gene. This CDR3 is CASHRDTYNEQFF. In nucleotides, the CDR3 is TGTGCCAGTCACCGGGACACCTACAATGAGCAGTTCTTC.

The chain links TRBV9 to TRBJ1-5, with a weak D call TRBD1 (6 bases). CDR1 is SGDLS and CDR2 is YYNGEE in the germline V gene. V lost 0 bases and J lost 7, with 17 bases in between. The CDR3 sequence is 16 residues long. Here the CDR3 DNA reads TGTGCCAGCAGCGTAGGGGGGGGCGGCTGGGGCCAGCCCCAGCATTTT. This sequence encodes CASSVGGGGWGQPQHF. The full variable domain, in which reference TRBV9 and TRBJ1-5 provide the parts outside the CDR3, is DSGVTQTPKHLITATGQRVTLRCSPRSGDLSVYWYQQSLDQGLQFLIQYYNGEERAKGNILERFSAQQFPDLHSELNLSSLELGDSALYFCASSVGGGGWGQPQHFGDGTRLSIL.

The chain recombines TRBV7-9 with TRBJ2-1; possible D gene TRBD2, 5 bases. Germline V lookup: CDR1 SEHNR, CDR2 FQNEAQ (reference sequence). The ends were cut back, 0 bases at V and 9 bases at J, with 12 bases in the middle. CDR3 length equals 14 residues. This CDR3 is CASSLAEIRGEQFF. The CDR3 region has the DNA TGTGCCAGCAGCTTAGCGGAGATCCGGGGTGAGCAGTTCTTC.

This clone was recorded a few times. The V and J genes are TRBV11-2 and TRBJ2-2; D is perhaps TRBD2 (6 bases). Trimming took off 5 bases at V and 6 bases at J, with 16 bases between the two ends. The CDR3 sequence is 15 residues long. Germline lookup yields CDR1 SGHAT and CDR2 FQNNGV. Here the CDR3 DNA reads TGTGCCAGCAGCATTCCCTATGGAGGGGCCGGGGAGCTGTTTTTT. Translation gives CASSIPYGGAGELFF.

This clone was seen just once. The chain is built from TRBV11-3 and TRBJ2-7, with TRBD2 matching over 7 bases. The CDR3 length is 14 residues. Germline V gives CDR1 SGHNT, CDR2 YENEEA. V lost 3 bases, J lost 0 bases, and 2 bases stayed unmatched. This chain's CDR3 is CASSLGGSSYEQYF. The DNA for the CDR3 is TGTGCCAGCAGCTTGGGCGGGAGCTCCTACGAGCAGTACTTC.

The CDR3 loop is CASSEGTSGWNEQYF. In nucleotides, the CDR3 is TGCGCCAGCAGCGAAGGGACTAGCGGGTGGAACGAGCAGTACTTC. The V gene is TRBV5-1, the J gene TRBJ2-7, with TRBD2 matching 12 bases. V was pared by 4 bases and J by 5 bases, with 7 bases of the junction left unmatched. In germline, CDR1 is SGHRS, CDR2 YFSETQ. There are 15 residues in the CDR3.

The chain has TRBV28 and TRBJ2-1, with a possible D match to TRBD1 (7 bases). The CDR3 totals 13 residues. V dropped 5 bases and J dropped 4 bases, with 9 bases sitting between them. The germline CDR1 and CDR2 sequences are MDHEN and SYDVKM. The CDR3 reads CASSAGQYNEQFF. As DNA, the CDR3 is TGTGCCAGCAGTGCGGGACAGTACAATGAGCAGTTCTTC.

The J gene is TRBJ2-1, the V gene TRBV5-4; no reliable D call. This CDR3 has 12 amino acids. The germline V and J ends were trimmed by 2 bases and 5 bases, with 5 bases remaining between them. Germline lookup yields CDR1 SGHNT and CDR2 YYREEE (reference sequence). The CDR3 loop reads CASSLPDNEQFF. Here the CDR3 DNA reads TGTGCCAGCAGCTTACCAGACAATGAGCAGTTCTTC.

The chain uses TRBV5-4 and TRBJ2-5; 7 bases align to TRBD2. This CDR3 has 13 residues. Trimming removed 1 base from V and 4 bases from J; junction bases left unmatched: 1. Germline CDR1 and CDR2: SGHNT and YYREEE (reference sequence). CDR3 sequence: CASSLTSAETQYF. For the CDR3, the DNA is TGTGCCAGCAGCTTGACTAGCGCAGAGACCCAGTACTTC.

The chain uses TRBV7-9 and TRBJ2-5, with 9 bases identical to TRBD1. The CDR3 loop spans 15 amino acids. V trimming: 3 bases; J trimming: 2 bases; junction bases outside the gene matches: 4. CDR1 is SEHNR, CDR2 FQNEAQ, per germline (reference sequence). The CDR3 is CASSLDRGWQETQYF. The CDR3 DNA reads as TGTGCCAGCAGCTTGGACAGGGGTTGGCAAGAGACCCAGTACTTC.

This clone was observed a single time. This sequence joins TRBV11-3 and TRBJ2-1; D may be TRBD1 (6 bases). V was clipped by 5 bases and J by 2 bases, with 10 bases between them. CDR1 and CDR2 from the germline V gene are SGHNT and YENEEA. The CDR3 runs 14 residues. The CDR3 nucleotides read TGTGCCAGCAGCCACGGGACACCCTACAATGAGCAGTTCTTC. Its translation: CASSHGTPYNEQFF.

The genes are TRBV6-5 and TRBJ2-7; the match to TRBD2 covers 8 bases. Germline V gene sequence: CDR1 MNHEY, CDR2 SVGAGI. V shed 11 bases, J shed 4 bases, and the junction held 13 bases outside the gene matches. The CDR3 extends over 14 amino acids. This CDR3 reads CAVLSIGTSYEQYF. The CDR3 DNA sequence: TGTGCCGTACTTAGTATCGGGACTAGTTACGAGCAGTACTTC.

The genes are TRBV30 and TRBJ2-1, with 15 bases aligning to TRBD2. Germline V CDR1 and CDR2: GTSNPN, SVGIG (reference sequence). The CDR3 runs 17 residues. V was clipped by 5 bases and J by 1 base; unmatched bases: 6. CDR3: CAWGIGTSGGSYNEQFF. The CDR3 nucleotides read TGTGCCTGGGGAATCGGGACTAGCGGGGGGTCCTACAATGAGCAGTTCTTC.

The chain couples TRBV27 to TRBJ2-5; D is perhaps TRBD1 (6 bases). The length of the CDR3 is 14 residues. In germline, CDR1 is MNHEY, CDR2 SMNVEV (reference sequence). Trimming cost V 2 bases and J 0 bases, with 7 bases left between them. The CDR3 nucleotides are TGTGCCAGCAGTTTAGACAGGAACCAAGAGACCCAGTACTTC. Its protein product is CASSLDRNQETQYF.

The chain uses TRBV6-1 and TRBJ1-5, with unresolved D. Per the germline V gene, CDR1 is MNHNS and CDR2 is SASEGT. V was cut by 6 bases and J by 2 bases, with 14 bases left in between. The CDR3 runs to 15 residues. The CDR3 bases are TGTGCCAGCAGCGGTGAGTTTCGCGGCAATCAGCCCCAGCATTTT. This translates into CASSGEFRGNQPQHF.

The V call is TRBV19, the J call TRBJ2-7; tentatively, D is TRBD2 (6 bases). The germline V gene has CDR1 LNHDA and CDR2 SQIVND (reference sequence). Trimming removed 1 base from V and 2 bases from J, with 9 bases in between. The CDR3 has 14 amino acids. Here the CDR3 DNA reads TGTGCCAGTAGTATAGGGCGGGGCCCCTACGAGCAGTACTTC. Protein product: CASSIGRGPYEQYF.

To note about this clone: Other DNA sequences in this specimen translate into the identical CDR3. The rearrangement uses TRBV2 and TRBJ1-4; TRBD1 matches at 7 bases. The length of the CDR3 is 14 residues. CDR1 is SNHLY and CDR2 is FYNNEI in the germline V gene. Trimming cost V 5 bases and J 4 bases; bases outside gene matches: 4. This CDR3 is CASSRGRGNEKLFF. The CDR3 DNA reads as TGTGCCAGCAGTAGGGGGCGCGGTAATGAAAAACTGTTTTTT.

Turning to this clone: Other DNA sequences within the sample encode an identical CDR3. The chain joins TRBV7-6 to TRBJ2-5, with 11 nucleotides matching TRBD2. Germline V gene data show CDR1 as SGHVS and CDR2 as FNYEAQ. This CDR3 comprises 18 residues. V gave up 4 bases and J gave up 5 bases; unmatched junction bases: 15. CDR3 loop: CASSSELAGGPGQETQYF. The CDR3 region has the DNA TGTGCCAGCAGCTCAGAGTTAGCGGGGGGGCCGGGACAGGAGACCCAGTACTTC. Using reference TRBV7-6 and TRBJ2-5 for the parts outside the CDR3, the full variable domain is GAGVSQSPRYKVTKRGQDVALRCDPISGHVSLYWYRQALGQGPEFLTYFNYEAQQDKSGLPNDRFSAERPEGSISTLTIQRTEQRDSAMYRCASSSELAGGPGQETQYFGPGTRLLVL.

This clone was seen just once. This chain connects TRBV5-1 to TRBJ2-7, with 8 positions matching TRBD2. Germline V lookup: CDR1 SGHRS, CDR2 YFSETQ. V was pared by 3 bases and J by 5 bases, with 4 bases of the junction left unmatched. The CDR3 spans 13 residues. The CDR3: CASSWRGDNEQYF. DNA of the CDR3: TGCGCCAGCAGCTGGCGGGGGGACAACGAGCAGTACTTC.

The V call is TRBV7-2, the J call TRBJ1-2; weak D call: TRBD1 (5 bases). V was shortened by 7 bases and J by 3 bases, with 15 bases between the two germline ends. Looked up from germline, CDR1 is SGHTA and CDR2 is FQGNSA. CDR3 length: 14 amino acids. The CDR3 loop is CASTPQQGDYGYTF. CDR3 DNA: TGTGCCAGCACCCCCCAGCAGGGCGACTATGGCTACACCTTC.